The present T cell receptor beta chain was sequenced within a study of blood T cell repertoires in COVID-19. CDR3 size: 14 residues. Between the trimmed V and J ends, which lost 3 bases and 4 bases, there was a span of 12 bases. The germline V gene has CDR1 SGHRS and CDR2 YFSETQ. The table came from immunoSEQ multiplex PCR; TCRdb's copy has only in-frame clones and leaves some out. The sample holds a few hundred thousand clones, around 89% seen once. This clone has just a few counts. V usage is TRBV5-1 and J usage is TRBJ2-3, with TRBD1 as a possible D gene (6 bases). The TCR was taken from a woman aged 55-70 years with COVID-19, enrolled during active disease. The sequenced sample was peripheral blood. The CDR3 nucleotides read TGCGCCAGCAGCTCCAGGGGACCACCAGATACGCAGTATTTT. It is translated as CASSSRGPPDTQYF.